The clone carrying this T cell receptor beta chain showed up many times. Its cognate antigen is unknown. The sample originates from a study of Graves' ophthalmopathy and Graves' hyperthyroidism. Study-wide results and caveats: Stable hyperthyroidism and ophthalmopathy were told apart by a 13-signature model, which achieved around 88% sensitivity and 65% to 83% specificity.

Patients were excluded if they had other autoimmune diseases or uncontrolled infections, and likewise if pregnancy or lactation applied. CDR3 regions of TCR beta were amplified from RNA transcripts. HTBI primers served in a first-round RT-PCR, which a second-round multiplex PCR followed. TCRdb ran MiXCR on the multiplex PCR reads and lists one entry per CDR3 protein. This sample has 580,000 or so distinct CDR3 sequences, with under 45% found just once. Germline V gene sequence: CDR1 SNHLY, CDR2 FYNNEI. Trimming pared 11 bases from V and 5 bases from J, leaving 18 bases between. There are 13 residues in the CDR3.

This sequence originates from an adult man with Graves' hyperthyroidism. This chain uses TRBV2 with TRBJ2-5, with D perhaps assigned TRBD1 or TRBD2 (5 bases each). Specimen: peripheral blood or thyroid tissue (not recorded which). The CDR3 bases are TGTGCCGAGGGGCCCCCCTGGGGGGAGACCCAGTACTTC. This translates into CAEGPPWGETQYF.